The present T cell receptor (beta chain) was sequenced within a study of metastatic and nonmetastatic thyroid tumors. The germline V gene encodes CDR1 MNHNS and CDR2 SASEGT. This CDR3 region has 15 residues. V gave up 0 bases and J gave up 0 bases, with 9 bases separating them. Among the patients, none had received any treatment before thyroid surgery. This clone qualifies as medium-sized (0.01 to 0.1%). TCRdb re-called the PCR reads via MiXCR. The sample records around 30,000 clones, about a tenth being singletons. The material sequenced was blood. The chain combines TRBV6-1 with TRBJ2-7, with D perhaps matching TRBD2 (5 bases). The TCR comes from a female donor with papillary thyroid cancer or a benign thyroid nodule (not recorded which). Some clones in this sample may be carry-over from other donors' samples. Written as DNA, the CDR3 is TGTGCCAGCAGTGAAGCCGGACTGAGCTCCTACGAGCAGTACTTC. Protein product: CASSEAGLSSYEQYF.